This TCR beta chain comes out of a study of spatial heterogeneity in lung cancer. Across the study: The study observed each unique TCR and UMI combination more than ten times on average in raw reads.

V shed 6 bases and J 4 bases; nucleotides not matched to a gene: 3. The germline V gene encodes CDR1 ENHRY and CDR2 SYGVKD. The CDR3 sequence is 13 residues long. Stated time point: sample taken at primary tumor resection. The donors, 60 to 80 patients with untreated early-stage non-small cell lung cancer, provided the samples. On each TCR cDNA molecule, a unique molecular identifier was present. TCRdb independently ran MiXCR on the 5' RACE reads; one entry per CDR3 protein. The table shows about 8,100 distinct CDR3 sequences, with under 15% occurring only once. Findings and limits, study-wide: Counts of expanded intratumoral alpha and beta TCRs tracked tumor mutation counts.

About this clonotype itself: Its antigen is unknown. A library made for alpha chains picked up this beta chain off target, so its size means little.

The receptor was derived from a male donor with early-stage non-small cell lung cancer. The sample in question was lung tumor tissue, obtained at surgery. The genes are TRBV10-3 and TRBJ1-5; 7 bases align to TRBD1. The CDR3 sequence is CAIRGQMNQPQHF. In DNA form, the CDR3 reads TGTGCCATCAGGGGACAGATGAATCAGCCCCAGCATTTT.